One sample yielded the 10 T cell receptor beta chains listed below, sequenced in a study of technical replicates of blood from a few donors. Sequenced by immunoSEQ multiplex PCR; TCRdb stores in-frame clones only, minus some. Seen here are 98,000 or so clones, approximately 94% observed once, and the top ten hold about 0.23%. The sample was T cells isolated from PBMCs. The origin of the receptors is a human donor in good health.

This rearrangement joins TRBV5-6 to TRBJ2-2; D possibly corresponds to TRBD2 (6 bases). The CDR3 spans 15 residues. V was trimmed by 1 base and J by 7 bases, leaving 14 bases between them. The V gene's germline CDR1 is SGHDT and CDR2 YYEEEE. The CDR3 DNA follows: TGTGCCAGCAGCTTGCTCGGCGGGAAGGGCGGGGAGCTGTTTTTT. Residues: CASSLLGGKGGELFF. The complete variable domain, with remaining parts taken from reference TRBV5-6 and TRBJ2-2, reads DAGVTQSPTHLIKTRGQQVTLRCSPKSGHDTVSWYQQALGQGPQFIFQYYEEEERQRGNFPDRFSGHQFPNYSSELNVNALLLGDSALYLCASSLLGGKGGELFFGEGSRLTVL.

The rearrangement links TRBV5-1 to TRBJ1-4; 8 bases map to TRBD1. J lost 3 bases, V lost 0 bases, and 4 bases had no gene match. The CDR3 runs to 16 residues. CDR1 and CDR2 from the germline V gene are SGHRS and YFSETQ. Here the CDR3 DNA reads TGCGCCAGCAGCTTGGCTCAGGGGGCAGCTAATGAAAAACTGTTTTTT. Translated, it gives CASSLAQGAANEKLFF.

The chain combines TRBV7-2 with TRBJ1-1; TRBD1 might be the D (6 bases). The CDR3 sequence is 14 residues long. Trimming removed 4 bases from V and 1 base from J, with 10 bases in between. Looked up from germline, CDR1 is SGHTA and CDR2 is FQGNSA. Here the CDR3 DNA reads TGTGCCAGCAGCTACCAACAGGGGAACACTGAAGCTTTCTTT. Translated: CASSYQQGNTEAFF. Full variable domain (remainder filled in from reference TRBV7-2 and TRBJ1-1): GAGVSQSPSNKVTEKGKDVELRCDPISGHTALYWYRQSLGQGLEFLIYFQGNSAPDKSGLPSDRFSAERTGGSVSTLTIQRTQQEDSAVYLCASSYQQGNTEAFFGQGTRLTVV.

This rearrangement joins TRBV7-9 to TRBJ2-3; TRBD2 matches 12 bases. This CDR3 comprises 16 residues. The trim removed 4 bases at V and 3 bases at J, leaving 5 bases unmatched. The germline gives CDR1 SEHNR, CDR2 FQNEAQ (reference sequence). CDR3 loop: CASSSLAGGLTDTQYF. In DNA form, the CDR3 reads TGTGCCAGCAGCTCACTAGCGGGGGGCTTGACAGATACGCAGTATTTT.

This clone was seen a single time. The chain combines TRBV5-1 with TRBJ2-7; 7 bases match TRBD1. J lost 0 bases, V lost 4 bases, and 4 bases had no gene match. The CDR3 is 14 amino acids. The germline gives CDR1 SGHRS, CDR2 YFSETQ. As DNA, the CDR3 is TGCGCCAGCAGCCCAGGGACAGCCTCCTACGAGCAGTACTTC. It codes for CASSPGTASYEQYF.

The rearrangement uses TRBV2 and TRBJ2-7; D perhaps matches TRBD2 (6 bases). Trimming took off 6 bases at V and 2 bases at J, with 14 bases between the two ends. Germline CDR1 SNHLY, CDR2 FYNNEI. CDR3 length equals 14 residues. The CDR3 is CASSELLAAYEQYF. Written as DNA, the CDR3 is TGTGCCAGCAGCGAGTTATTAGCGGCCTACGAGCAGTACTTC.

The DNA of the CDR3 is TGCGCCAGCAGCCCCCGGGACACCCGCTCCTACGAGCAGTACTTC. It codes for CASSPRDTRSYEQYF. V usage is TRBV4-1 and J usage is TRBJ2-7; a weak D match, TRBD1 (6 bases). V was cut by 4 bases and J by 0 bases, with 13 bases left in between. The CDR3 has 15 amino acids. Germline V gene data show CDR1 as MGHRA and CDR2 as YSYEKL.

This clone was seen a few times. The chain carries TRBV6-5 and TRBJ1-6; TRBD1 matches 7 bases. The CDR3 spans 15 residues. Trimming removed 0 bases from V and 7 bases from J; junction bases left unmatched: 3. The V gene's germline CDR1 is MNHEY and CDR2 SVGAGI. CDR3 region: CASSYSGQKNSPLHF. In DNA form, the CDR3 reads TGTGCCAGCAGTTACTCGGGACAGAAGAATTCACCCCTCCACTTT.

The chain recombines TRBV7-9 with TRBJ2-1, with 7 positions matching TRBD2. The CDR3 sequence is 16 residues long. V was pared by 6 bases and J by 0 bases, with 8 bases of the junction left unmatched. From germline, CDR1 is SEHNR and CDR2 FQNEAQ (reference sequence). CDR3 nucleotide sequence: TGTGCCAGCAGGCCCGGTGGCGGGAGCTCCTACAATGAGCAGTTCTTC. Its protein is CASRPGGGSSYNEQFF.

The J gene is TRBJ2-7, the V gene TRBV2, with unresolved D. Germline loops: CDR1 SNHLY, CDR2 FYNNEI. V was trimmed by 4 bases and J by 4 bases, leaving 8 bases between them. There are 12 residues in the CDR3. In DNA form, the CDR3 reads TGTGCCAGCAGTGTAAAGAGGTACGAGCAGTACTTC. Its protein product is CASSVKRYEQYF.